This is a list of T cell receptor beta chains from one sample in a study of T cells in localized non-small cell lung cancer. This table comes from immunoSEQ multiplex PCR, and its TCRdb copy is limited to in-frame clones, with some not included. Altogether approximately 31,000 clones are present, nearly 80% being singletons, with the ten largest covering 35% to 40%. The input for sequencing was peripheral blood, taken before any cancer treatment. These receptors came from a male donor older than 55 with stage II squamous cell lung carcinoma. The CDR3 runs from the conserved cysteine through the conserved F or W. The D gene is left open where the match is weak. Size tells how often a clone was seen (once, few, many) or the class of an expanded clone, and some rows leave it out.

J: TRBJ1-1
V: TRBV6-5
size: -
D: -
DNA: TGTGCCAGCAGCGCACAGGTATTCACTGAAGCTTTCTTT
CDR3: CASSAQVFTEAFF

J: TRBJ2-7
V: TRBV9
size: -
D: -
DNA: TGTGCCAGCAGCGTAGCCAGTGGACACTACGAGCAGTACTTC
CDR3: CASSVASGHYEQYF

J: TRBJ2-3
V: TRBV7-6
size: -
D: TRBD2
DNA: TGTGCCAGCAGCTTAGGTCGGGGTAGCGGGGGGCACCCGCTCAGCACAGATACGCAGTATTTT
CDR3: CASSLGRGSGGHPLSTDTQYF

J: TRBJ2-5
V: TRBV15
size: -
D: TRBD1
DNA: TGTGCCACCAGCAGATACTCGGACAGGGACCAAGAGACCCAGTACTTC
CDR3: CATSRYSDRDQETQYF

J: TRBJ2-6
V: TRBV4-3
size: -
D: -
DNA: TGCGCCAGCAGCCAAGCCTCAGGGGGAGGGTACGGGGCCAACGTCCTGACTTTC
CDR3: CASSQASGGGYGANVLTF

J: TRBJ1-5
V: TRBV4-3
size: -
D: -
DNA: TGCGCCAGCAGCCAAGACGAAAATCAGCCCCAGCATTTT
CDR3: CASSQDENQPQHF

J: TRBJ2-3
V: TRBV7-3
size: -
D: -
DNA: TGTGCCAGCAGCCTACTGCAGGATGGAGATACGCAGTATTTT
CDR3: CASSLLQDGDTQYF

J: TRBJ1-2
V: TRBV7-2
size: -
D: TRBD1
DNA: TGTGCCAGCAGCCCCTCCCAGGACAGGATTAACTATGGCTACACCTTC
CDR3: CASSPSQDRINYGYTF

J: TRBJ2-3
V: TRBV19
size: -
D: -
DNA: TGTGCCAGTACCTTCGGAGGTCCCGATACGCAGTATTTT
CDR3: CASTFGGPDTQYF

J: TRBJ1-2
V: TRBV6-5
size: -
D: TRBD1
DNA: TGTGCCAGCAGACAAACGGGACAGAACTATGGCTACACCTTC
CDR3: CASRQTGQNYGYTF

J: TRBJ1-1
V: TRBV5-1
size: -
D: TRBD1
DNA: TGCGCCAGCAGCCGACAGGGCGGGAACACTGAAGCTTTCTTT
CDR3: CASSRQGGNTEAFF

J: TRBJ2-3
V: TRBV12-5
size: -
D: TRBD2
DNA: TGTGCTAGTGGTTTGGGACTAGCGAAACCCGGTTCTGATACGCAGTATTTT
CDR3: CASGLGLAKPGSDTQYF

J: TRBJ2-5
V: TRBV7-2
size: -
D: TRBD2
DNA: TGTGCCAGCAGCCTCCGTCCGGGACTAGCGGGAGTTTCGGAGACCCAGTACTTC
CDR3: CASSLRPGLAGVSETQYF

J: TRBJ1-2
V: TRBV7-9
size: -
D: -
DNA: TGTGCCAGCAGATCAGGAGGGTATGGCTACACCTTC
CDR3: CASRSGGYGYTF

J: TRBJ1-2
V: TRBV29-1
size: few
D: -
DNA: TGCAGCGTTGAGCGACAGCCTTCTAACTATGGCTACACCTTC
CDR3: CSVERQPSNYGYTF

J: TRBJ2-5
V: TRBV25-1
size: -
D: -
DNA: TGTGCCAGCAGCCAAAATGGCCCCTTAATCGGGACCCAGTACTTC
CDR3: CASSQNGPLIGTQYF

J: TRBJ1-2
V: TRBV11-3
size: -
D: -
DNA: TGTGCCAGCAGCCCTTTTGCGGGGGGCGCTTCCGGCTACACCTTC
CDR3: CASSPFAGGASGYTF

J: TRBJ1-5
V: TRBV6-5
size: -
D: TRBD1
DNA: TGTGCCAGCAGCCCGGACCGGCTTCAAGACAGGGGAGAGCATTTT
CDR3: CASSPDRLQDRGEHF

J: TRBJ1-1
V: TRBV12-5
size: -
D: -
DNA: TGTGCTAGTGGTTTGCTCGGGGGGGGCAACACTGAAGCTTTCTTT
CDR3: CASGLLGGGNTEAFF

J: TRBJ1-1
V: TRBV7-8
size: few
D: -
DNA: TGTGCCAGCAGCTTCGGAGGGTTCGAAGCTTTCTTT
CDR3: CASSFGGFEAFF

J: TRBJ2-3
V: TRBV15
size: -
D: -
DNA: TGTGCCACCAGCAGAGGTAACCTAGGGGCAGATACGCAGTATTTT
CDR3: CATSRGNLGADTQYF

J: TRBJ2-7
V: TRBV7-9
size: -
D: TRBD1
DNA: TGTGCCAGCAGACTGGGACAGGGGGCAAGATACGAGCAGTACTTC
CDR3: CASRLGQGARYEQYF

J: TRBJ2-1
V: TRBV10-3
size: -
D: -
DNA: TGTGCCATCAATGTGGGGGAATTCGACAATGAGCAGTTCTTC
CDR3: CAINVGEFDNEQFF

J: TRBJ1-1
V: TRBV5-6
size: -
D: -
DNA: TGTGCCAGCAGCCTCCGGACAGTACGGACTGAAGCTTTCTTT
CDR3: CASSLRTVRTEAFF

J: TRBJ2-7
V: TRBV6-1
size: -
D: TRBD1
DNA: TGTGCCAGCAGTGAAGCGGGGGACAGGCCTGACTTC
CDR3: CASSEAGDRPDF

J: TRBJ1-3
V: TRBV6-5
size: -
D: -
DNA: TGTGCCAGCATTAACAGGGAAGGAAACACCATATATTTT
CDR3: CASINREGNTIYF

J: TRBJ2-7
V: TRBV7-3
size: -
D: -
DNA: TGTGCCAGCAGCTTAGGTTCCAGGCGCGAGCAGTACTTC
CDR3: CASSLGSRREQYF

J: TRBJ2-3
V: TRBV5-1
size: -
D: TRBD1
DNA: TGCGCCAGCGGCCCAGTGACAGGGAGCACAGATACGCAGTATTTT
CDR3: CASGPVTGSTDTQYF